A selection of T cell receptor beta chains follows, all from one sample in a study of blood T cell repertoires in COVID-19. Produced via immunoSEQ multiplex PCR; TCRdb's table is partial and in-frame only. The sample includes 15,000 or so clones, approximately 83% of them seen just once. The specimen sequenced was peripheral blood. These receptors were collected from a human donor in a cohort sampled during active COVID-19. CDR3s include the opening cysteine and the closing phenylalanine or tryptophan. D genes are given only for firm matches. Not all rows give a size; the values are once, few, many and, for expanded clones, a class.

len: 16; d_gene: -; j_gene: TRBJ1-5; v_gene: TRBV30; abundance: few; CDR3nt: TGTGCCTGGAGTCTCGGCCCAGGGCCGGGCAATCAGCCCCAGCATTTT; CDR3aa: CAWSLGPGPGNQPQHF
len: 15; d_gene: -; j_gene: TRBJ2-5; v_gene: TRBV4-2; abundance: once; CDR3nt: TGTGCCAGCAGCCAAGGGCGGATAACACAAGAGACCCAGTACTTC; CDR3aa: CASSQGRITQETQYF
len: 14; d_gene: -; j_gene: TRBJ1-1; v_gene: TRBV6-5; abundance: -; CDR3nt: TGTGCCAGCAGCGTACAGCTGATGAACACTGAAGCTTTCTTT; CDR3aa: CASSVQLMNTEAFF
len: 15; d_gene: TRBD1; j_gene: TRBJ2-1; v_gene: TRBV18; abundance: -; CDR3nt: TGTGCCAGCTCACCCCCGGGACAGGGTACGAATGAGCAGTTCTTC; CDR3aa: CASSPPGQGTNEQFF
len: 15; d_gene: -; j_gene: TRBJ1-1; v_gene: TRBV3-1/TRBV3-2; abundance: -; CDR3nt: TGTGCCAGCAGCCAAGGTTTCGCGAAGAACACTGAAGCTTTCTTT; CDR3aa: CASSQGFAKNTEAFF
len: 15; d_gene: TRBD2; j_gene: TRBJ2-5; v_gene: TRBV6-5; abundance: -; CDR3nt: TGTGCCAGCAGTTACGCTAGCGGGATCCAAGAGACCCAGTACTTC; CDR3aa: CASSYASGIQETQYF
len: 14; d_gene: TRBD2; j_gene: TRBJ2-1; v_gene: TRBV20-1; abundance: -; CDR3nt: TGCAGTGCTAGTATCTTAGCGGGGGGCGGTGAGCAGTTCTTC; CDR3aa: CSASILAGGGEQFF
len: 17; d_gene: TRBD2; j_gene: TRBJ2-1; v_gene: TRBV3-1/TRBV3-2; abundance: -; CDR3nt: TGTGCCAGCAGCCTATGGACTAGCGGGGGGGCCTACAATGAGCAGTTCTTC; CDR3aa: CASSLWTSGGAYNEQFF
len: 15; d_gene: -; j_gene: TRBJ2-1; v_gene: TRBV19; abundance: -; CDR3nt: TGTGCCAGTAGAGACCCGGGACTCCGGGGTAATGAGCAGTTCTTC; CDR3aa: CASRDPGLRGNEQFF
len: 17; d_gene: TRBD2; j_gene: TRBJ2-3; v_gene: TRBV10-3; abundance: -; CDR3nt: TGTGCCATCAGTGAGTCGACGGCGGGGGTGATCACAGATACGCAGTATTTT; CDR3aa: CAISESTAGVITDTQYF
len: 13; d_gene: -; j_gene: TRBJ1-1; v_gene: TRBV9; abundance: -; CDR3nt: TGTGCCAGCTCCTTGGGCCGGAACACTGAAGCTTTCTTT; CDR3aa: CASSLGRNTEAFF
len: 16; d_gene: -; j_gene: TRBJ1-3; v_gene: TRBV6-2/TRBV6-3; abundance: once; CDR3nt: TGTGCCAGCAGTTACTCGGAGGCGCTAACTGGAAACACCATATATTTT; CDR3aa: CASSYSEALTGNTIYF
len: 16; d_gene: TRBD2; j_gene: TRBJ2-3; v_gene: TRBV4-1; abundance: -; CDR3nt: TGCGCCAGCAGCCAAGATTTTGTTAGCGGGGGCCGTCTAGAGTATTTT; CDR3aa: CASSQDFVSGGRLEYF